This entry lists 26 T cell receptor beta chains sequenced from one sample in a study of CD8+ T cells in alopecia areata. TCR sequencing used cDNA made by reverse transcription of extracted RNA. Generated by immunoSEQ multiplex PCR, the TCRdb table keeps only in-frame clones and is missing some. Of approximately 150,000 clones in the sample, more than 45% were seen once. Sequenced sample: CD4+ T cells sorted from blood. These TCRs come from a human donor with alopecia areata.

V is TRBV6-5 and J is TRBJ2-7; D may be TRBD2 (5 bases). V dropped 8 bases and J dropped 3 bases, with 14 bases sitting between them. There are 13 residues in the CDR3. The germline CDR1 and CDR2 sequences are MNHEY and SVGAGI. The chain's CDR3 is CASAGLTRYEQYF. The DNA for the CDR3 is TGTGCCAGCGCGGGCCTGACCCGCTACGAGCAGTACTTC.

The chain recombines TRBV29-1 with TRBJ2-3; a weak D match, TRBD1 (5 bases). With 4 bases removed from V and 6 bases from J, the gap between germline ends came to 14 bases. Germline values: CDR1 SQVTM, CDR2 ANQGSEA. The CDR3 has 13 amino acids. The CDR3 loop reads CSVARVLVDTQYF. In DNA form, the CDR3 reads TGCAGCGTTGCCAGGGTTTTAGTTGATACGCAGTATTTT.

The CDR3 loop is CAWRTSSYEQYF. CDR3 nucleotide sequence: TGTGCCTGGAGGACTAGTTCTTACGAGCAGTACTTC. The chain joins TRBV30 to TRBJ2-7; a weak D match, TRBD2 (6 bases). Trimming took off 3 bases at V and 4 bases at J, with 10 bases between the two ends. The CDR3 contains 12 residues. The germline CDR1 and CDR2 sequences are GTSNPN and SVGIG (reference sequence).

The rearrangement uses TRBV29-1 and TRBJ2-5; tentatively, D is TRBD1 (6 bases). CDR3 length equals 13 residues. Germline CDR1 reads SQVTM; CDR2 reads ANQGSEA. Trimming stripped 6 bases from V and 5 bases from J, with 16 bases between. CDR3 nucleotide sequence: TGCAGCGTCCCAAAAGGGGGTGGGGAGACCCAGTACTTC. This translates into CSVPKGGGETQYF.

This rearrangement joins TRBV11-2 to TRBJ2-1, with D uncertain. This CDR3 has 15 residues. Looked up from germline, CDR1 is SGHAT and CDR2 is FQNNGV. V was shortened by 2 bases and J by 0 bases, with 8 bases between the two germline ends. CDR3 sequence: CASSLTSSSYNEQFF. CDR3 nucleotides: TGTGCCAGCAGCTTAACGTCGAGCTCCTACAATGAGCAGTTCTTC.

The chain uses TRBV28 and TRBJ2-7, with 9 bases aligning to TRBD2. The V and J ends lost 6 bases and 1 base, in that order; junction bases with no gene match: 4. The CDR3 covers 14 residues. Looked up from germline, CDR1 is MDHEN and CDR2 is SYDVKM. The CDR3 bases are TGTGCCAGCAGGGCTAGCGGGACTTCCTACGAGCAGTACTTC. This codes for CASRASGTSYEQYF.

This clone was recorded a few times. The chain uses TRBV29-1 and TRBJ2-7; D uncertain. From germline, CDR1 is SQVTM and CDR2 ANQGSEA. V was trimmed by 6 bases and J by 2 bases, leaving 20 bases between them. The CDR3 loop spans 15 amino acids. CDR3 protein: CSVEVGEVRTYEQYF. The CDR3, as DNA: TGCAGCGTCGAGGTCGGAGAGGTCAGGACCTACGAGCAGTACTTC.

This chain uses TRBV27 with TRBJ2-3, with TRBD1 matching 7 bases. The CDR3 runs to 16 residues. The V and J ends lost 6 bases and 6 bases, in that order; junction bases with no gene match: 15. CDR1 and CDR2 from the germline V gene are MNHEY and SMNVEV (reference sequence). The CDR3 bases are TGTGCCAGCAGCCGACAGGGACACCGGACGGGCGATACGCAGTATTTT. It codes for CASSRQGHRTGDTQYF.

The chain couples TRBV4-1 to TRBJ2-3; D gene uncertain. The CDR3 spans 17 residues. CDR1 is MGHRA, CDR2 YSYEKL, per germline. V lost 4 bases and J 1 base, leaving 18 bases between the germline ends. The CDR3 region is CASSPLFKTTGTDTQYF. Written as DNA, the CDR3 is TGCGCCAGCAGCCCGCTTTTTAAAACAACCGGCACAGATACGCAGTATTTT.

The DNA of the CDR3 is TGCAGTGCAGTACTAGCGGCAGAGCAGTTCTTC. Translating it yields CSAVLAAEQFF. V gene TRBV20-1 combines with J gene TRBJ2-1, with 8 bases that match TRBD2. CDR1 is DFQATT, CDR2 SNEGSKA, per germline (reference sequence). The ends lost 6 bases at V and 10 bases at J; junction bases unmatched: 5. CDR3 length: 11 amino acids.

The count of this clone is one. This chain links TRBV25-1 with TRBJ2-6; D is ambiguous. The CDR3 is made up of 15 amino acids. V shed 4 bases and J shed 0 bases, with 7 bases lying between them. Per the germline V gene, CDR1 is MGHDK and CDR2 is SYGVNS. The CDR3 loop is CASSASVSGANVLTF. The CDR3 bases are TGTGCCAGCAGTGCATCGGTCTCTGGGGCCAACGTCCTGACTTTC.

The rearrangement joins TRBV7-9 to TRBJ1-4; no clear D gene. There are 12 residues in the CDR3. CDR1 SEHNR and CDR2 FQNEAQ come from the germline V gene (reference sequence). Deletions cut 5 bases from V and 7 bases from J, with 8 bases between. CDR3 protein: CASSPQGEKLFF. Here the CDR3 DNA reads TGTGCCAGCAGCCCACAAGGTGAAAAACTGTTTTTT.

The V and J genes are TRBV27 and TRBJ1-2, with no clear D. The germline CDR1 and CDR2 sequences are MNHEY and SMNVEV (reference sequence). The germline V and J ends were trimmed by 6 bases and 4 bases, with 15 bases remaining between them. CDR3 length equals 14 residues. CDR3 region: CASRQTAEPYGYTF. Written as DNA, the CDR3 is TGTGCCAGCAGGCAGACCGCCGAACCCTATGGCTACACCTTC.

The J gene is TRBJ1-1, the V gene TRBV30; D perhaps matches TRBD1 (5 bases). CDR1 and CDR2 from the germline V gene are GTSNPN and SVGIG (reference sequence). With 0 bases removed from V and 5 bases from J, the gap between germline ends came to 13 bases. This CDR3 has 14 residues. The CDR3 DNA sequence: TGTGCCTGGAGTGTATCTACCTGGGGGACTGAAGCTTTCTTT. It translates to CAWSVSTWGTEAFF.

The rearrangement links TRBV28 to TRBJ1-5; D remains ambiguous. CDR3 length: 12 amino acids. The ends were cut back, 3 bases at V and 3 bases at J, with 3 bases in the middle. From germline, CDR1 is MDHEN and CDR2 SYDVKM. The CDR3 protein is CASSLNNQPQHF. CDR3 bases: TGTGCCAGCAGTTTGAACAATCAGCCCCAGCATTTT. The entire variable domain, with the rest obtained from reference TRBV28 and TRBJ1-5, is as follows: DVKVTQSSRYLVKRTGEKVFLECVQDMDHENMFWYRQDPGLGLRLIYFSYDVKMKEKGDIPEGYSVSREKKERFSLILESASTNQTSMYLCASSLNNQPQHFGDGTRLSIL.

CDR3 region: CASSRPTGDTEAFF. CDR3 sequence (DNA): TGCGCCAGCAGCCGTCCGACAGGGGACACTGAAGCTTTCTTT. This chain joins TRBV4-1 and TRBJ1-1, with 8 bases matching TRBD1. Germline V lookup: CDR1 MGHRA, CDR2 YSYEKL. Losses at the gene ends were 4 bases for V and 3 bases for J; bases not matched to a gene: 4. CDR3 length equals 14 residues.

The rearrangement links TRBV6-5 to TRBJ2-1, with 13 bases lining up with TRBD2. Germline CDR1 reads MNHEY; CDR2 reads SVGAGI. CDR3 length equals 14 residues. The V and J ends lost 5 bases and 8 bases, in that order; junction bases with no gene match: 3. The CDR3 DNA reads as TGTGCCAGCAGTACAGGACTAGCGGGAGATGAGCAGTTCTTC. This translates into CASSTGLAGDEQFF.

The V and J genes are TRBV29-1 and TRBJ1-2; D is ambiguous. V was trimmed by 4 bases and J by 1 base, leaving 13 bases between them. Germline-derived CDR1 and CDR2 are SQVTM and ANQGSEA. The CDR3 has 14 residues. CDR3 in DNA: TGCAGCGTTGTCGGTCAGGAGAGTAACTATGGCTACACCTTC. Amino acids: CSVVGQESNYGYTF.

This chain joins TRBV7-8 and TRBJ2-7; 9 bases align to TRBD2. V lost 7 bases to trimming and J lost 4 bases; unmatched junction nucleotides: 8. The length of the CDR3 is 14 residues. Germline CDR1 is SGHVS and CDR2 is FQNEAQ. CDR3 DNA: TGTGCCAGCACCTGGGGGCTAGCGGGGTACGAGCAGTACTTC. Its translation is CASTWGLAGYEQYF.

The V call is TRBV5-1, the J call TRBJ2-7, with no clear D. V lost 0 bases and J 5 bases, leaving 6 bases between the germline ends. Germline assignment: CDR1 SGHRS and CDR2 YFSETQ. The CDR3 runs to 12 residues. Here the CDR3 reads CASSLAGHEQYF. Here the CDR3 DNA reads TGCGCCAGCAGCTTGGCCGGTCACGAGCAGTACTTC.

Written as DNA, the CDR3 is TGTGCCAGCAGAGGTGATGGGGGGCTTCCTATCACAGATACGCAGTATTTT. Protein product: CASRGDGGLPITDTQYF. The J gene is TRBJ2-3, the V gene TRBV6-4, with D tentatively TRBD1 or TRBD2 (6 bases each). The CDR3 spans 17 residues. Trimming removed 6 bases at V and 2 bases at J, with 21 bases between. Germline V CDR1 and CDR2: MRHNA, SNTAGT.

Notes on this clone: The sample carries other DNA sequences with the same CDR3. V gene TRBV6-5 combines with J gene TRBJ2-7; the D gene is possibly TRBD2 (5 bases). This CDR3 region has 11 residues. V was cut by 6 bases and J by 3 bases, with 6 bases left in between. CDR1 MNHEY and CDR2 SVGAGI come from the germline V gene. DNA of the CDR3: TGTGCCAGCAGCGAGGGCTACGAGCAGTACTTC. Translating it yields CASSEGYEQYF.

CDR3 nucleotide sequence: TGTGCCAGCAGCGTAGGCAATGAAGAGACCCAGTACTTC. This gives the protein CASSVGNEETQYF. This chain connects TRBV9 to TRBJ2-5; D not resolved. The CDR3 has 13 amino acids. The germline V gene has CDR1 SGDLS and CDR2 YYNGEE. V was cut by 0 bases and J by 3 bases, with 6 bases left in between.

This clone was seen a handful of times. The chain recombines TRBV11-2 with TRBJ2-1; 13 bases are shared with TRBD2. The CDR3 has 17 residues. The V segment lost 0 bases and the J segment 9 bases; nucleotides outside the gene matches: 8. Germline loops: CDR1 SGHAT, CDR2 FQNNGV. For the CDR3, the DNA is TGTGCCAGCAGCTTAGATCTATGGACTAGCGGGAGTAGTGAGCAGTTCTTC. Its protein is CASSLDLWTSGSSEQFF.

This clone was counted a few times. The chain has TRBV14 and TRBJ2-7, with D unresolved. The CDR3 is 13 amino acids. The germline gives CDR1 SGHDN, CDR2 FVKESK. Between the trimmed V and J ends, which lost 4 bases and 4 bases, there was a span of 11 bases. The CDR3 sequence is CASSRNGRYEQYF. The DNA of the CDR3 is TGTGCCAGCAGCCGGAACGGCAGATACGAGCAGTACTTC.

This clone has more than one count but fewer than ten. The chain links TRBV7-9 to TRBJ2-2; D not resolved. This CDR3 has 13 residues. Germline V gives CDR1 SEHNR, CDR2 FQNEAQ (reference sequence). With 1 base removed from V and 4 bases from J, the gap between germline ends came to 4 bases. CDR3 nucleotides: TGTGCCAGCAGCTTAGTGTTCACCGGGGAGCTGTTTTTT. Encoded protein: CASSLVFTGELFF.